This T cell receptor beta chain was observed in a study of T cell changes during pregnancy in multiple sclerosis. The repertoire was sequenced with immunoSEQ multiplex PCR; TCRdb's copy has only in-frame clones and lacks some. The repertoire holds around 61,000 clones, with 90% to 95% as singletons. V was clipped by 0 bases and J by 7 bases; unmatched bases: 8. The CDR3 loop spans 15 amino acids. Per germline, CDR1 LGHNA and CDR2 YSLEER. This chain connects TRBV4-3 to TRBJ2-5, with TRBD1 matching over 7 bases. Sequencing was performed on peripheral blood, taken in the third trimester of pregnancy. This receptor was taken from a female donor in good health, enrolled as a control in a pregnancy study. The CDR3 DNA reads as TGCGCCAGCAGCCAAGAAGGCACAGGGGAAGCGACCCAGTACTTC. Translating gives CASSQEGTGEATQYF.